This TCR beta chain was profiled in a study of T cell clones after liver transplantation. In regard to this clone: The antigen is unknown.

Germline CDR1 and CDR2: SGHRS and YFSETQ. CDR3 length equals 16 residues. Trimming cost V 0 bases and J 4 bases, with 14 bases left between them. Broader study findings: Post-transplant, graft-donor-reactive CD4 TCRbeta sequences in blood dropped significantly in most of the 8 subjects.

Produced via immunoSEQ multiplex PCR; TCRdb's table is partial and in-frame only. The sample yields about 11,000 clones, around 71% seen once. The V gene is TRBV5-1, the J gene TRBJ2-1; D unresolved. The specimen comprised CD4+ T cells from blood, sampled almost 33 months after liver transplant. This TCR was sampled from a human patient who received a liver transplant. The graft donor may be the source of some T cells. The CDR3 nucleotides are TGCGCCAGCAGCTTGGAGCTCCCGGGCGGTTACAATGAGCAGTTCTTC. Its protein is CASSLELPGGYNEQFF.